The present entry profiles one T cell receptor (beta chain) with its context. Its antigen is undetermined. The data are from a study of T cell responses to AZD1222 COVID-19 vaccine. It was second doses at about 4 or about 12 weeks that were pooled. Some clones are missing from TCRdb's copy, which holds only in-frame ones; the method was immunoSEQ multiplex PCR. The sample shows 50,000 to 65,000 clones, around 80% of them seen only once. CDR1 SGHTA and CDR2 FQGNSA come from the germline V gene. J lost 6 bases, V lost 4 bases, and 5 bases had no gene match. This CDR3 contains 13 residues. Study outcomes and limitations: A reported finding is that nearly half of spike-specific TCRs target unmutated variant regions.

The sequencing used peripheral blood, collected 28 days after the second AZD1222 dose. This chain connects TRBV7-2 to TRBJ2-7; the match to TRBD2 covers 8 bases. The source is an adult who received the AZD1222 COVID-19 vaccine. CDR3 loop: CASSYWTSSEQYF. Here the CDR3 DNA reads TGTGCCAGCAGCTACTGGACTAGCAGCGAGCAGTACTTC. Complete variable domain (other parts from reference TRBV7-2 and TRBJ2-7): GAGVSQSPSNKVTEKGKDVELRCDPISGHTALYWYRQSLGQGLEFLIYFQGNSAPDKSGLPSDRFSAERTGGSVSTLTIQRTQQEDSAVYLCASSYWTSSEQYFGPGTRLTVT.